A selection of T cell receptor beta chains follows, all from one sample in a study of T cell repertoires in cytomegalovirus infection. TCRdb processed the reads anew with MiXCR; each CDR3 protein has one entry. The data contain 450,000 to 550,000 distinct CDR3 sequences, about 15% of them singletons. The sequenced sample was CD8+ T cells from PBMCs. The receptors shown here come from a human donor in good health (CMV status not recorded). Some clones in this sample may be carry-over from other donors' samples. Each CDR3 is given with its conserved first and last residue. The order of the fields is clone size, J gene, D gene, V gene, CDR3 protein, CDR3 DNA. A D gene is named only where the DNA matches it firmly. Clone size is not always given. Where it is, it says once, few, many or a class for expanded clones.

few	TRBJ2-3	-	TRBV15	CATSRDSVAGATDTQYF	TGTGCCACCAGCAGAGATTCCGTAGCCGGGGCCACAGATACGCAGTATTTT
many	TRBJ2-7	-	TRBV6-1	CASSEAVLNFHEQYF	TGTGCCAGCAGTGAAGCGGTTTTAAACTTCCACGAGCAGTACTTC
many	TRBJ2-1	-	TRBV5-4	CASSPDLGAYNEQFF	TGTGCCAGCAGCCCCGACTTGGGGGCCTACAATGAGCAGTTCTTC
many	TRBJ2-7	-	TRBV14	CASSPGHLYEQYF	TGTGCCAGCAGCCCGGGACATCTCTACGAGCAGTACTTC
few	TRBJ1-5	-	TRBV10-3	CAISEEAQPQHF	TGTGCCATCAGTGAGGAGGCTCAGCCCCAGCATTTT
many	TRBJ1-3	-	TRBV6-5	CASRQDRSNSGNTIYF	TGTGCCAGCAGACAAGACAGGTCGAACTCTGGAAACACCATATATTTT
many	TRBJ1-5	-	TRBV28	CASSFTAKVFTQPQHF	TGTGCCAGCAGTTTTACAGCTAAGGTCTTCACGCAGCCCCAGCATTTT
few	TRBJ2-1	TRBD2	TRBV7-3	CASSTGTSGGIYNEQFF	TGTGCCAGCAGCACCGGGACTAGCGGGGGAATCTACAATGAGCAGTTCTTC
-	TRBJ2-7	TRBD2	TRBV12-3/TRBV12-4	CASSFTSGSNEQYF	TGTGCCAGCAGTTTTACTAGCGGGAGTAACGAGCAGTACTTC
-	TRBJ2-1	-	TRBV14	CASSRLRGSPDYNEQFF	TGTGCCAGCAGCCGCCTACGGGGCAGTCCCGACTACAATGAGCAGTTCTTC
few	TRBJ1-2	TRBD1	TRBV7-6	CASSLALRGRPYGYTF	TGTGCCAGCAGCTTAGCGTTGAGGGGGCGCCCCTATGGCTACACCTTC
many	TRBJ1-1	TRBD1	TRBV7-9	CASSGVPGQGGIRNTEAFF	TGTGCCAGCAGCGGCGTCCCGGGACAGGGGGGAATAAGGAACACTGAAGCTTTCTTT
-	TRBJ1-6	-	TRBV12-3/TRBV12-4	CASSYGGLASPLHF	TGTGCCAGCAGTTACGGGGGATTGGCTTCACCCCTCCACTTT
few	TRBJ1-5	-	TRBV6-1	CASSDPRTVNQPQHF	TGTGCCAGCAGTGATCCCAGGACAGTTAATCAGCCCCAGCATTTT
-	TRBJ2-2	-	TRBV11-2	CASSPRGSTGELFF	TGTGCCAGCAGTCCTAGGGGGAGCACCGGGGAGCTGTTTTTT
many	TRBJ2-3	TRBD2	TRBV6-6	CASTLTSGRITDTQYF	TGTGCCAGCACCCTAACTAGCGGGAGAATTACAGATACGCAGTATTTT
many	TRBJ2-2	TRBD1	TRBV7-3	CASSLIGGNTGELFF	TGTGCCAGCAGCTTAATAGGGGGCAACACCGGGGAGCTGTTTTTT
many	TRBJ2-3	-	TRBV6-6	CASSYPKNEGKTDTQYF	TGTGCCAGCAGTTACCCGAAGAACGAGGGGAAGACAGATACGCAGTATTTT
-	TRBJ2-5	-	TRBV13	CASSSTGWDFQETQYF	TGTGCCAGCAGCTCAACGGGTTGGGACTTCCAAGAGACCCAGTACTTC
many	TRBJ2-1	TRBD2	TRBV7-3	CASRGPGTSGSLDNEQFF	TGTGCCAGCAGGGGACCCGGGACTAGCGGGAGTCTCGACAATGAGCAGTTCTTC
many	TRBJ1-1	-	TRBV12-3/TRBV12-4	CASSLASVPSNAEAFF	TGTGCCAGCAGTTTAGCTTCGGTTCCCTCGAACGCTGAAGCTTTCTTT
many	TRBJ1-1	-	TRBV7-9	CASSLTEGANTEAFF	TGTGCCAGCAGCTTAACGGAAGGGGCGAACACTGAAGCTTTCTTT
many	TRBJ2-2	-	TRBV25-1	CASSENQGRNTGELFF	TGTGCCAGCAGTGAAAATCAGGGGCGGAACACCGGGGAGCTGTTTTTT
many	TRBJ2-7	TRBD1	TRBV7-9	CASSSSGQGSYEQYF	TGTGCCAGCAGCTCCTCGGGACAGGGATCCTACGAGCAGTACTTC
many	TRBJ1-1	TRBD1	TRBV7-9	CASGDSRDTEAFF	TGTGCCAGCGGGGACAGTAGGGACACTGAAGCTTTCTTT
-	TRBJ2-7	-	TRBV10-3	CAISEVLVTISYEQYF	TGTGCCATCAGTGAGGTTTTGGTAACAATATCCTACGAGCAGTACTTC
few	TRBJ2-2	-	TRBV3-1	CASSQQGQRNTGELFF	TGTGCCAGCAGCCAACAAGGACAGAGGAACACCGGGGAGCTGTTTTTT
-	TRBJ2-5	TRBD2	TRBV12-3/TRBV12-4	CASTFLAGRETQYF	TGTGCCAGCACTTTCCTAGCGGGGAGGGAGACCCAGTACTTC
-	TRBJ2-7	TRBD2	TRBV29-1	CSVGTSGSSYEQYF	TGCAGCGTTGGTACTAGCGGGAGCTCCTACGAGCAGTACTTC
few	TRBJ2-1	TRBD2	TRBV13	CASSLSPAGGYNEQFF	TGTGCCAGCAGCTTATCCCCAGCGGGAGGTTACAATGAGCAGTTCTTC
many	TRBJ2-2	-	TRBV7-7	CASRLIGAGELFF	TGTGCCAGCAGACTAATAGGGGCCGGGGAGCTGTTTTTT
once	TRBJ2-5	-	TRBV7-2	CDSSPLGAPYQETQYF	TGTGACAGCAGCCCCCTGGGGGCGCCGTACCAAGAGACCCAGTACTTC
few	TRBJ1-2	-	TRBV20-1	CRAGTSQGGYTF	TGCCGGGCCGGGACATCCCAAGGGGGCTACACCTTC
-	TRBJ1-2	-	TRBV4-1	CASSQNGNSGYTF	TGCGCCAGCAGCCAAAATGGGAACAGTGGCTACACCTTC
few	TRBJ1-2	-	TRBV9	CASSVGGGGSPNYGYTF	TGTGCCAGCAGCGTAGGGGGGGGGGGATCCCCCAACTATGGCTACACCTTC
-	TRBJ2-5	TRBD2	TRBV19	CASSPLPGTSGSTAAETQYF	TGTGCCAGTAGTCCCCTCCCCGGGACTAGCGGGAGTACCGCGGCAGAGACCCAGTACTTC
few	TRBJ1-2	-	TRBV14	CASSQDDLSLGIYGYTF	TGTGCCAGCAGCCAAGATGATTTAAGTCTCGGGATCTATGGCTACACCTTC
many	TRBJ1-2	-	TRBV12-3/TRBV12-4	CASGPTPTGGYTF	TGTGCCAGCGGACCGACCCCGACGGGTGGCTACACCTTC
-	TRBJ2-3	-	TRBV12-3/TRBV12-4	CASSLLGEITDTQYF	TGTGCCAGCAGTTTATTGGGAGAGATAACAGATACGCAGTATTTT
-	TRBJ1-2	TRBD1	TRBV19	CASTLVGQGTYGYTF	TGTGCCAGTACCTTGGTCGGACAGGGGACCTATGGCTACACCTTC
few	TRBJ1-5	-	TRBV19	CASSIVSTAGPNQPQHF	TGTGCCAGTAGTATAGTGTCAACAGCGGGCCCCAATCAGCCCCAGCATTTT
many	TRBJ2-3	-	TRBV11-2	CASSLKWLAGSDTQYF	TGTGCCAGCAGCTTAAAGTGGCTAGCCGGTTCAGATACGCAGTATTTT
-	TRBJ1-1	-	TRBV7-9	CASRSSQFYAEAFF	TGTGCCAGCAGAAGCTCCCAGTTTTATGCTGAAGCTTTCTTT
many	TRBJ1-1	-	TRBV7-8	CASSLVGQGVPEAFF	TGTGCCAGCAGCTTAGTGGGACAAGGCGTGCCTGAAGCTTTCTTT
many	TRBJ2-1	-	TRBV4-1	CASSQARGNEQFF	TGCGCCAGCAGCCAAGCAAGGGGGAATGAGCAGTTCTTC
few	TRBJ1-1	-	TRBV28	CASSDTHRGENTEAFF	TGTGCCAGCAGTGATACCCATCGGGGGGAGAACACTGAAGCTTTCTTT
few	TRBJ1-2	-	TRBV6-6	CASRNGADYTF	TGTGCCAGCAGGAACGGGGCGGACTACACCTTC
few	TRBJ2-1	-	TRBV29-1	CSTLGGRSNEQFF	TGCAGCACCTTAGGAGGACGAAGCAATGAGCAGTTCTTC
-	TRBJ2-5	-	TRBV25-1	CASSEWGSGETQYF	TGTGCCAGCAGTGAATGGGGGTCTGGGGAGACCCAGTACTTC
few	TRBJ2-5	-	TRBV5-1	CASSLPEEETQYF	TGCGCCAGCAGCTTACCTGAGGAAGAGACCCAGTACTTC
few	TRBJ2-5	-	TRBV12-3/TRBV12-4	CASSLEGGGIQETQYF	TGTGCCAGCAGTTTAGAGGGAGGGGGGATCCAAGAGACCCAGTACTTC
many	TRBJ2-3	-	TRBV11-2	CASSLDTGADTQYF	TGTGCCAGCAGCTTAGATACGGGGGCAGATACGCAGTATTTT
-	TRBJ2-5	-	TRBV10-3	CAISESGLETQYF	TGTGCCATCAGTGAGTCCGGGCTCGAGACCCAGTACTTC
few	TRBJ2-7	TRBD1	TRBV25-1	CASSELVTGGWEQYF	TGTGCCAGCAGTGAATTGGTGACAGGGGGTTGGGAGCAGTACTTC
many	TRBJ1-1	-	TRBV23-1	CASSQRLNSLTEAFF	TGCGCCAGCAGTCAACGACTAAATTCACTTACTGAAGCTTTCTTT
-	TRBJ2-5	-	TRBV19	CASSEWLDGEAQYF	TGTGCCAGTAGTGAGTGGCTAGATGGAGAGGCCCAGTACTTC
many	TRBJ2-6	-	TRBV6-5	CASSYFGQFSGANVLTF	TGTGCCAGCAGTTACTTTGGACAGTTCTCTGGGGCCAACGTCCTGACTTTC
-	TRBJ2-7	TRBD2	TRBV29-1	CSVFAWGGTSGRYEQYF	TGCAGCGTTTTTGCATGGGGGGGGACTAGCGGGAGGTACGAGCAGTACTTC
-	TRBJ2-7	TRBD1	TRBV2	CASSIGQGWEQYF	TGTGCCAGCAGTATAGGACAGGGATGGGAGCAGTACTTC